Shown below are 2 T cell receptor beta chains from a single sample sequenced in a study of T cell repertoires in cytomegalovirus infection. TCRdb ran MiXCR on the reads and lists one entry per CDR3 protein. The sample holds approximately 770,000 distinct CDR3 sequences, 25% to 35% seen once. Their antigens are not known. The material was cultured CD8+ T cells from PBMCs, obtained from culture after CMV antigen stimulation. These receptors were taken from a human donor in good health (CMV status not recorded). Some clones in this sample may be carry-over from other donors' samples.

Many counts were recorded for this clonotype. CDR3 in DNA: TGTGCCAGCACCCTAGGGGGGGAACCCCTCCACTTT. Translated, it gives CASTLGGEPLHF. This rearrangement joins TRBV12-3 or TRBV12-4 to TRBJ1-6, with D perhaps matching TRBD1 (6 bases). V lost 7 bases and J 12 bases, leaving 13 bases between the germline ends. The length of the CDR3 is 12 residues.

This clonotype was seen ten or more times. For the CDR3, the DNA is TGTGCCAGCAGCCACTTGGTGGGGGGCCTGACGGAGACCCAGTACTTC. Its translation is CASSHLVGGLTETQYF. V is TRBV7-2 and J is TRBJ2-5; D assignment may be TRBD1 or TRBD2 (6 bases each). This CDR3 region has 16 residues. Germline V gives CDR1 SGHTA, CDR2 FQGNSA. V was shortened by 5 bases and J by 5 bases, with 21 bases between the two germline ends.